The 17 T cell receptor beta chains below were found in one sample sequenced in a study of blood T cell repertoires in COVID-19. TCRdb keeps only in-frame clones here, not all; method: immunoSEQ multiplex PCR. The data contain around 150,000 clones, under 90% of them singletons. The sequenced material came from peripheral blood. These receptors were collected from a human donor in a cohort sampled during active COVID-19.

The V and J genes are TRBV28 and TRBJ2-7; 11 bases align to TRBD1. Germline CDR1 and CDR2: MDHEN and SYDVKM. The CDR3 loop spans 16 amino acids. Trimming at V came to 1 base and at J to 6 bases, leaving 8 bases not matched to a gene. In nucleotides, the CDR3 is TGTGCCAGCAGTTTATCCAGGGGGACAGGGGGGCGCGAGCAGTACTTC. The encoded protein is CASSLSRGTGGREQYF.

V and J are TRBV5-4 and TRBJ1-2; 8 bases match TRBD1. CDR1 and CDR2 from the germline V gene are SGHNT and YYREEE (reference sequence). With 2 bases clipped from V and 4 bases from J, the junction kept 7 bases outside the gene matches. This CDR3 spans 15 amino acids. The CDR3 is CASSFTGQGAYGYTF. The CDR3 nucleotides are TGTGCCAGCAGCTTTACCGGACAGGGCGCCTATGGCTACACCTTC.

This clone was found a few times. The CDR3 DNA sequence: TGTGCCAGCAGCGTACAGGGGGCCGGGGAGACCCAGTACTTC. Translating gives CASSVQGAGETQYF. V usage is TRBV2 and J usage is TRBJ2-5, with 9 bases lining up with TRBD1. Germline CDR1 reads SNHLY; CDR2 reads FYNNEI. The ends lost 6 bases at V and 5 bases at J; junction bases unmatched: 7. The CDR3 has 14 residues.

The chain carries TRBV18 and TRBJ2-3; 10 nucleotides agree with TRBD2. CDR1 is KGHSH, CDR2 LQKENI, per germline. V was clipped by 1 base and J by 2 bases; unmatched bases: 3. CDR3 length: 16 amino acids. In DNA form, the CDR3 reads TGTGCCAGCTCACCACTAGCGGGGGGCCTCACAGATACGCAGTATTTT. Protein sequence: CASSPLAGGLTDTQYF.

This rearrangement joins TRBV6-1 to TRBJ2-6; unclear D gene. The V and J ends lost 3 bases and 0 bases respectively, with 3 bases between them. This CDR3 spans 14 amino acids. Germline V gene data show CDR1 as MNHNS and CDR2 as SASEGT. CDR3 region: CASSDVSGANVLTF. CDR3 DNA sequence: TGTGCCAGCAGTGACGTCTCTGGGGCCAACGTCCTGACTTTC.

This clone turned up a few times. The chain recombines TRBV9 with TRBJ1-6; D gene uncertain. Trimming cost V 0 bases and J 7 bases, with 8 bases left between them. The length of the CDR3 is 14 residues. Germline V gene data show CDR1 as SGDLS and CDR2 as YYNGEE. Written as DNA, the CDR3 is TGTGCCAGCAGCGTAGCTACCCGAAATTCACCCCTCCACTTT. It codes for CASSVATRNSPLHF.

This chain uses TRBV3-1 (or the pseudogene TRBV3-2) with TRBJ2-2; perhaps TRBD1 as D (5 bases). The V and J ends lost 2 bases and 4 bases respectively, with 11 bases between them. This CDR3 is 15 amino acids long. The germline V gene encodes CDR1 LGHDT and CDR2 YNNKEL (reference sequence). CDR3 region: CASSQRAGRTGELFF. CDR3 sequence (DNA): TGTGCCAGCAGCCAAAGAGCAGGGCGCACCGGGGAGCTGTTTTTT.

This chain uses TRBV27 with TRBJ1-5, with D unclear. Trimming shortened V by 4 bases and J by 2 bases, and 6 bases separated the two germline ends. The germline V gene has CDR1 MNHEY and CDR2 SMNVEV (reference sequence). The CDR3 sequence is 13 residues long. The CDR3 loop reads CASSSSGNQPQHF. The CDR3 DNA sequence: TGTGCCAGCAGTTCGTCAGGCAATCAGCCCCAGCATTTT.

This chain links TRBV6-6 with TRBJ2-7, with 9 positions matching TRBD1. V lost 0 bases to trimming and J lost 6 bases; unmatched junction nucleotides: 9. CDR1 MNHNY and CDR2 SVGAGI come from the germline V gene (reference sequence). CDR3 length equals 16 residues. CDR3 residues: CASSYSTGGASVEQYF. The CDR3 DNA follows: TGTGCCAGCAGTTACTCAACAGGGGGCGCATCGGTCGAGCAGTACTTC.

This clone was found once. Within the sample, other DNA sequences also encode this same CDR3. V and J are TRBV5-1 and TRBJ2-5, with 8 positions matching TRBD1. The J segment lost 5 bases and the V segment lost 5 bases, leaving 8 bases of the junction unmatched. CDR1 is SGHRS, CDR2 YFSETQ, per germline. The length of the CDR3 is 14 residues. The CDR3 region has the DNA TGCGCCAGCAGTTCTTCAGGGGGCGCGGAGACCCAGTACTTC. It encodes CASSSSGGAETQYF.

The chain couples TRBV5-1 to TRBJ2-2, with TRBD2 identical over 11 bases. V lost 0 bases and J lost 1; bases outside the gene matches: 5. Germline CDR1 is SGHRS and CDR2 is YFSETQ. The CDR3 contains 18 residues. CDR3 residues: CASSLELAGARNTGELFF. CDR3 nucleotides: TGCGCCAGCAGCTTGGAACTAGCGGGGGCCCGGAACACCGGGGAGCTGTTTTTT.

This chain connects TRBV5-4 to TRBJ2-5; 10 nucleotides match TRBD2. Germline V lookup: CDR1 SGHNT, CDR2 YYREEE (reference sequence). V lost 4 bases to trimming and J lost 1 base; unmatched junction nucleotides: 4. This CDR3 contains 15 residues. The CDR3 is CASSRSGGTQETQYF. CDR3 DNA: TGTGCCAGCAGCCGTAGCGGGGGGACCCAAGAGACCCAGTACTTC.

The CDR3 protein is CASSSLGQGWQPQHF. CDR3 coding DNA: TGTGCCAGCAGTTCTCTGGGACAGGGATGGCAGCCCCAGCATTTT. The chain recombines TRBV28 with TRBJ1-5; the match to TRBD1 covers 9 bases. CDR1 is MDHEN, CDR2 SYDVKM, per germline. Trimming at V came to 4 bases and at J to 7 bases, leaving 8 bases not matched to a gene. The CDR3 length is 15 residues.

The chain has TRBV9 and TRBJ2-6, with 14 positions matching TRBD2. CDR1 SGDLS and CDR2 YYNGEE come from the germline V gene. Trimming took 3 bases from V and 0 from J; bases not matched to a gene: 11. This CDR3 spans 21 amino acids. DNA of the CDR3: TGTGCCAGCAGCGCCTCTAGGGGACTAGCGGGGGCCCTCTCTGGGGCCAACGTCCTGACTTTC. Amino acids: CASSASRGLAGALSGANVLTF.

This clone has a handful of counts. The chain links TRBV7-9 to TRBJ1-2; 8 positions match TRBD1. Germline V gene sequence: CDR1 SEHNR, CDR2 FQNEAQ (reference sequence). The CDR3 contains 14 residues. V was pared by 4 bases and J by 8 bases, with 9 bases of the junction left unmatched. The CDR3 loop reads CASSSGGATLGYTF. CDR3 bases: TGTGCCAGCAGCTCAGGGGGCGCAACATTAGGCTACACCTTC.

V gene TRBV6-7 combines with J gene TRBJ2-7; TRBD1 might be the D (5 bases). TRBV6-7 carries the ORF label, with uncertain function. The CDR3 consists of 14 residues. V gave up 6 bases and J gave up 0 bases, with 12 bases separating them. Here the CDR3 DNA reads TGTGCCAGCAGATCGACAGTTAGCTCCTACGAGCAGTACTTC. It codes for CASRSTVSSYEQYF.

This clone was observed once. This chain joins TRBV6-2 or TRBV6-3 and TRBJ2-4, with D possibly being TRBD1 (5 bases). CDR1 is MNHEY and CDR2 is SVGEGT in the germline V gene. Trimming pared 4 bases from V and 1 base from J, leaving 20 bases between. CDR3 length equals 18 residues. Here the CDR3 reads CASSSSLGQMLAKNIQYF. The CDR3 DNA reads as TGTGCCAGCAGTTCCTCACTGGGGCAGATGTTGGCCAAAAACATTCAGTACTTC.